This T cell receptor (beta chain) was captured in a study of T cell responses to AZD1222 COVID-19 vaccine. Study results and caveats: Scientists sampled the repertoires only once the peak T cell response had passed.

The protocol was immunoSEQ multiplex PCR, while the TCRdb copy is restricted to in-frame clones and leaves out a portion. The profile shows tens of thousands of clones, roughly 82% of them singletons. The V gene's germline CDR1 is SGHTA and CDR2 FQGNSA. Between the trimmed V and J ends, which lost 0 bases and 1 base, there was a span of 9 bases. This CDR3 is built from 15 residues. Concerning this clone itself: Its target is not known.

The chain couples TRBV7-2 to TRBJ1-1; no reliable D call. Material: peripheral blood, obtained on day 0 of AZD1222 vaccination. The receptor's source is an adult in good health. The CDR3 here is CASSLAGRTNTEAFF. In DNA, the CDR3 is TGTGCCAGCAGCTTAGCGGGCCGAACGAACACTGAAGCTTTCTTT.